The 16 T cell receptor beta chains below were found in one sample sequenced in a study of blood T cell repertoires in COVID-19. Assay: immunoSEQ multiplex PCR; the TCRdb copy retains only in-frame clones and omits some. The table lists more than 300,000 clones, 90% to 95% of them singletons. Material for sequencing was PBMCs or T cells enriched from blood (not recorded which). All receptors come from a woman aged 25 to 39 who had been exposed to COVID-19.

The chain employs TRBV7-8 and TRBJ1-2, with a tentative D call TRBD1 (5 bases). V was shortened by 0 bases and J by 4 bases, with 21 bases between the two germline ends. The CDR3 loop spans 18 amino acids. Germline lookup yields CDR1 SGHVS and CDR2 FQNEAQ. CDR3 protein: CASSLAVIFGQGVYGYTF. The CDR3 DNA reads TGTGCCAGCAGCTTAGCGGTGATCTTTGGGCAGGGCGTCTATGGCTACACCTTC.

CDR3 amino acids: CASSQEPGQGPGNTIYF. CDR3 nucleotide sequence: TGTGCCAGCAGCCAAGAACCGGGACAGGGTCCCGGAAACACCATATATTTT. The chain links TRBV4-2 to TRBJ1-3, with 9 nucleotides matching TRBD1. The germline V gene has CDR1 LGHNA and CDR2 YNFKEQ. The V segment lost 0 bases and the J segment 4 bases; nucleotides outside the gene matches: 7. CDR3 length: 17 amino acids.

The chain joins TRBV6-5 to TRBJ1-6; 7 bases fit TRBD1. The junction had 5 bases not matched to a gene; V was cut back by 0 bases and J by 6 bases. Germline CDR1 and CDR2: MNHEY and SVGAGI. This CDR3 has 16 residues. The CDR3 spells CASSYSNRGGNSPLHF. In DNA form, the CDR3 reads TGTGCCAGCAGTTACTCCAACAGGGGAGGTAATTCACCCCTCCACTTT.

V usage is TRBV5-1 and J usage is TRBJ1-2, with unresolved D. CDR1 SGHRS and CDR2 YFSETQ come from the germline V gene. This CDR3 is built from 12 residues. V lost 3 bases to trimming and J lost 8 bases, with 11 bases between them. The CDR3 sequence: CASSSTAGGYTF. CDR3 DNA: TGCGCCAGCAGCTCCACCGCAGGAGGCTACACCTTC.

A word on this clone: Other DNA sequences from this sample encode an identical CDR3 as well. CDR3 sequence reads: CASSEQGNTEAFF. The CDR3 DNA follows: TGTGCCAGCAGCGAACAGGGGAACACTGAAGCTTTCTTT. The rearrangement uses TRBV2 and TRBJ1-1; D is possibly TRBD1 (6 bases). Between the trimmed V and J ends, which lost 6 bases and 1 base, there was a span of 9 bases. The CDR3 length is 13 residues. From germline, CDR1 is SNHLY and CDR2 FYNNEI.

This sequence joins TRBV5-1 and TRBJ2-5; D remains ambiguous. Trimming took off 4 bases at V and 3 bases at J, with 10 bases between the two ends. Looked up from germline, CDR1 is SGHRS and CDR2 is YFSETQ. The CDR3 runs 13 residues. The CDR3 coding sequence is TGCGCCAGCAGCCGAGAGGTAGAAGAGACCCAGTACTTC. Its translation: CASSREVEETQYF.

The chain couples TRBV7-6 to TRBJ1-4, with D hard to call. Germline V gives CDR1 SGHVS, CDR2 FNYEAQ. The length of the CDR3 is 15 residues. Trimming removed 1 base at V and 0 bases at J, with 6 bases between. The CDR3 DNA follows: TGTGCCAGCAGCTTAGGCCCGGCAACTAATGAAAAACTGTTTTTT. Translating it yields CASSLGPATNEKLFF. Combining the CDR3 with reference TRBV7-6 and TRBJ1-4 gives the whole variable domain GAGVSQSPRYKVTKRGQDVALRCDPISGHVSLYWYRQALGQGPEFLTYFNYEAQQDKSGLPNDRFSAERPEGSISTLTIQRTEQRDSAMYRCASSLGPATNEKLFFGSGTQLSVL.

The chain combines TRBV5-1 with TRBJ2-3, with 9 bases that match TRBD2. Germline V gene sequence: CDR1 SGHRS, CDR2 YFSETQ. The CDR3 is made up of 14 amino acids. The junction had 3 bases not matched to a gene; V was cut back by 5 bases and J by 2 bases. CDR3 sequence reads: CASRTSGPTDTQYF. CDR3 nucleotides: TGCGCCAGCAGGACTAGCGGTCCCACAGATACGCAGTATTTT. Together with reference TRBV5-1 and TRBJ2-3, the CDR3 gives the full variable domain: KAGVTQTPRYLIKTRGQQVTLSCSPISGHRSVSWYQQTPGQGLQFLFEYFSETQRNKGNFPGRFSGRQFSNSRSEMNVSTLELGDSALYLCASRTSGPTDTQYFGPGTRLTVL.

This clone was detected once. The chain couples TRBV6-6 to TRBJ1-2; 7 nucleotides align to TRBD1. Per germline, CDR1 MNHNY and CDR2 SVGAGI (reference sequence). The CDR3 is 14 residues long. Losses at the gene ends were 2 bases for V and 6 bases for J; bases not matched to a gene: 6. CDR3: CASSYGQAGNGYTF. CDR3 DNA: TGTGCCAGCAGTTACGGACAGGCGGGAAATGGCTACACCTTC.

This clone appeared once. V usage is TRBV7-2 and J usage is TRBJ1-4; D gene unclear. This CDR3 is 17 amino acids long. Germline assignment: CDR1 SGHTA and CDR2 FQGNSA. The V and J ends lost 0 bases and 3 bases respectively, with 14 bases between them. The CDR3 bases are TGTGCCAGCAGCTTAGCAGGACTACAATTCTCTAATGAAAAACTGTTTTTT. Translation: CASSLAGLQFSNEKLFF.

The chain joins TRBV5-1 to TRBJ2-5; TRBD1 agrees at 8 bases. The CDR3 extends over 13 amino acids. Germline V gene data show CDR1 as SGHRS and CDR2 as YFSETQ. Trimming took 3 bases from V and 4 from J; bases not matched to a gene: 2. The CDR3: CASSSQGVETQYF. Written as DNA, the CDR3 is TGCGCCAGCAGCTCACAGGGGGTAGAGACCCAGTACTTC.

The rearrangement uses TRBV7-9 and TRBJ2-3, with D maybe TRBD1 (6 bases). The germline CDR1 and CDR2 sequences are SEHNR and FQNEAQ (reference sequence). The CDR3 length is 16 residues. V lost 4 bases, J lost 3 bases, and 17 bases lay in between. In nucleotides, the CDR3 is TGTGCCAGCAGCTCCTCGACCAGGGGCCTGACAGATACGCAGTATTTT. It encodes CASSSSTRGLTDTQYF.

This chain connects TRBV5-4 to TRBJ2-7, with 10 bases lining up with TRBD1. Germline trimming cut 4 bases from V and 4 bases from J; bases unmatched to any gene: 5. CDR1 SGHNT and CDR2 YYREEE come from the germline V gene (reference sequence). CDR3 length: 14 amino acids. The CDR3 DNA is TGTGCCAGCAGCATACGACAGGGGGCGTACGAGCAGTACTTC. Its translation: CASSIRQGAYEQYF.

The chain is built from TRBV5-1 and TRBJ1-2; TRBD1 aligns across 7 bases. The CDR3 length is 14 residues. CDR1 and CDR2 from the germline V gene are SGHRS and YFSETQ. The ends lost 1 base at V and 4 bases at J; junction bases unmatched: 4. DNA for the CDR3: TGCGCCAGCAGCTTGACGGGACAGCTCTATGGCTACACCTTC. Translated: CASSLTGQLYGYTF.

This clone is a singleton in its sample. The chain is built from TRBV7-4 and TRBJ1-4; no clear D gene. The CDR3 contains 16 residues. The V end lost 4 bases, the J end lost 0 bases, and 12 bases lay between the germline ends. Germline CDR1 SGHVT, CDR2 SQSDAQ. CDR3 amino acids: CASSSGFRATNEKLFF. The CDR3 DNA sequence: TGTGCCAGCAGCTCGGGTTTCCGAGCAACTAATGAAAAACTGTTTTTT. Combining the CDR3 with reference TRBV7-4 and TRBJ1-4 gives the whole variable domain GAGVSQSPRYKVAKRGRDVALRCDSISGHVTLYWYRQTLGQGSEVLTYSQSDAQRDKSGRPSGRFSAERPERSVSTLKIQRTEQGDSAVYLCASSSGFRATNEKLFFGSGTQLSVL.

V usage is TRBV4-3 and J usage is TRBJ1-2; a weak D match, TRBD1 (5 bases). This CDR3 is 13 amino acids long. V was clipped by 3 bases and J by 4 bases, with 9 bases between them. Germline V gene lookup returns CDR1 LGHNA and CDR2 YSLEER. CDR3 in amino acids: CASSQRGGYGYTF. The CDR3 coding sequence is TGCGCCAGCAGCCAGCGGGGCGGCTATGGCTACACCTTC.